This TCR beta chain was captured by sequencing in a study of T cells expressing NK-cell markers. The overall study: Of eight sequenced donors, seven were HCMV-seropositive and one HCMV-seronegative.

Findings of the study overall: Dominance of the CD3+CD56-NKG2C+ fraction by these clonotypes also held in several donors. The study found dominant NKG2C+ clonotypes at 1.0-7.0% of CD8+ T cells in roughly six donors.

5'RACE template switching with UMIs produced the TCR beta cDNA. TCRdb reanalyzed the 5' RACE reads and collapses them to one entry per CDR3 protein, without DNA. Its listing shows approximately 380,000 distinct CDR3 sequences. Remarks on this clonotype: No antigen is known for it.

Sequencing was carried out using blood T cells: a sorted CD56 or NKG2C T cell subset, CD4+ or CD8+ T cells, or bulk PBMC T cells (not recorded which). The receptor comes from a man aged 18-75 years in good health.

CDR3 protein: CASSSGGSQFF. The rearrangement links TRBV5-6 to TRBJ2-1. The CDR3 extends over 11 amino acids. Germline CDR1 SGHDT, CDR2 YYEEEE.